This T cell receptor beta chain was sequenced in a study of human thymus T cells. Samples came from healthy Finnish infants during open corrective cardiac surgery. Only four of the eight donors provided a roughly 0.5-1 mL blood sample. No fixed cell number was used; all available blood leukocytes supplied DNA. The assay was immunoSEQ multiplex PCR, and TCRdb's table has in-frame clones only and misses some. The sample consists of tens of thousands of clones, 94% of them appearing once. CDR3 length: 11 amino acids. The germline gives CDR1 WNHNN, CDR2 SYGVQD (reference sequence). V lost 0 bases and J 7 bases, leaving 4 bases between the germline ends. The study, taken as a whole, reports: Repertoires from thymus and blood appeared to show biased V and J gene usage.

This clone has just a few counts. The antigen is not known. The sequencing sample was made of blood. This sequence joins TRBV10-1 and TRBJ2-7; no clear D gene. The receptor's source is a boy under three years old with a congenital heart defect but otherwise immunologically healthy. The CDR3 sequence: CASSESGEQYF. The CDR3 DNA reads TGCGCCAGCAGTGAGTCAGGAGAGCAGTACTTC.